This T cell receptor (beta chain) was recorded in a study of OX40 agonist ivuxolimab in advanced cancers. TCRdb's copy holds only in-frame clones and misses some; the assay was immunoSEQ multiplex PCR. The sample gives around 95,000 clones, approximately 93% of which show up once; roughly 0.27% is in the top ten. Blood got drawn at baseline, again on cycle 4 day 1, and then on cycle 7 day 1. Germline CDR1 and CDR2: MNHNY and SVGAGI (reference sequence). This CDR3 contains 13 residues. Trimming removed 0 bases from V and 13 bases from J; junction bases left unmatched: 7. This rearrangement joins TRBV6-6 to TRBJ2-3, with 7 bases aligning to TRBD1. The sequence was obtained from an adult with an advanced solid tumor such as melanoma, head and neck, liver or kidney cancer. The sample here was CD4+ or CD8+ T cells sorted from blood, taken in a trial of the OX40 agonist ivuxolimab. The CDR3 is CASSYSGQIVEYF. Here the CDR3 DNA reads TGTGCCAGCAGTTACTCGGGACAGATTGTCGAGTATTTT.